These T cell receptor beta chains were read from a single sample in a study of CD8+CD57+ T cells in acquired aplastic anemia. TCRdb analysed the reads with MiXCR anew, one entry per CDR3 protein. The sample includes about 190,000 distinct CDR3 sequences, 50% to 55% of them seen just once. Material: sorted CD4+, CD8+, or CD8+CD57+ T cells (not recorded which) from PBMCs. These receptors originate from a human donor in good health, serving as a control. CDR3s include the opening cysteine and the closing phenylalanine or tryptophan. Fields, in order: clone size, V gene, J gene, D gene, CDR3 protein, CDR3 DNA. A D gene is named only where the DNA matches it firmly. For some rows the clone size is stated as once, few or many, or as a class when expanded; others skip it.

>many|TRBV9|TRBJ1-2|.
CASSVARRGDGYTF
TGTGCCAGCAGCGTAGCTCGCAGGGGCGATGGCTACACCTTC
>many|TRBV12-3/TRBV12-4|TRBJ2-1|.
CASSFAGTTDNEQFF
TGTGCCAGCAGTTTTGCCGGGACAACTGACAATGAGCAGTTCTTC
>many|TRBV5-1|TRBJ2-3|TRBD2
CASSLGLADADTQYF
TGCGCCAGCAGCTTGGGACTAGCGGATGCAGATACGCAGTATTTT
>many|TRBV6-2/TRBV6-3|TRBJ1-2|TRBD1
CASSYYGQGFGYTF
TGTGCCAGCAGTTACTACGGACAGGGGTTCGGCTACACCTTC
>once|TRBV10-2|TRBJ2-3|TRBD1
CASSSGTGRVGDTQYF
TGCGCCAGCAGTTCAGGGACAGGGCGGGTTGGAGATACGCAGTATTTT
>.|TRBV12-3/TRBV12-4|TRBJ1-6|TRBD1
CASTMTGINSPLHF
TGTGCCAGCACCATGACAGGGATCAATTCACCCCTCCACTTT
>many|TRBV5-5|TRBJ1-1|TRBD1
CASSWGDRGYTEAFF
TGTGCCAGCAGCTGGGGGGACAGGGGGTACACTGAAGCTTTCTTT
>many|TRBV20-1|TRBJ1-6|.
CSPSQIKNSYNSPLHF
TGCAGTCCCTCCCAGATCAAGAACTCCTATAATTCACCCCTCCACTTT
>many|TRBV10-3|TRBJ2-7|TRBD2
CAIRGGRLSYEQYF
TGTGCCATCCGGGGGGGTAGACTCAGTTACGAGCAGTACTTC
>many|TRBV4-3|TRBJ2-2|.
CASSQSYGRYTGELFF
TGCGCCAGCAGTCAGTCGTACGGACGTTACACCGGGGAGCTGTTTTTT
>.|TRBV20-1|TRBJ2-1|TRBD2
CSASGGARSNHEQFF
TGCAGTGCTAGCGGGGGGGCCCGTAGTAATCATGAGCAGTTCTTC
>.|TRBV20-1|TRBJ1-5|.
CSARDTGGGNQPQHF
TGCAGTGCTAGAGACACCGGGGGGGGGAATCAGCCCCAGCATTTT
>many|TRBV20-1|TRBJ2-7|TRBD2
CSASGGDFYEQYF
TGCAGTGCTAGCGGGGGGGACTTCTACGAGCAGTACTTC
>.|TRBV24-1|TRBJ2-3|TRBD1
CATSETGTGAGDTQYF
TGTGCCACCAGTGAAACCGGGACAGGGGCTGGAGATACGCAGTATTTT
>.|TRBV2|TRBJ2-7|.
CASNSGPTYEQYF
TGTGCCAGTAATAGCGGTCCCACCTACGAGCAGTACTTC
>.|TRBV6-5|TRBJ1-3|.
CASSPLGHPSFSGNTIYF
TGTGCCAGCAGTCCCTTGGGACACCCGTCGTTCTCTGGAAACACCATATATTTT
>many|TRBV4-3|TRBJ1-2|TRBD1
CASSQDFQGARGYTF
TGCGCCAGCAGCCAAGATTTCCAGGGGGCACGAGGCTACACCTTC
>many|TRBV5-1|TRBJ1-1|.
CASSTGGMYTEAFF
TGCGCCAGCAGTACGGGGGGAATGTACACTGAAGCTTTCTTT
>many|TRBV6-2/TRBV6-3|TRBJ2-7|.
CASSYLGNSYEQYF
TGTGCCAGCAGTTACTTGGGGAACTCCTACGAGCAGTACTTC
>.|TRBV20-1|TRBJ2-7|TRBD1
CSARRTGVSYEQYF
TGCAGTGCCAGAAGGACAGGGGTCTCCTACGAGCAGTACTTC
>.|TRBV29-1|TRBJ1-4|TRBD1
CSVGQGGNEKLFF
TGCAGCGTTGGACAGGGGGGGAATGAAAAACTGTTTTTT
>.|TRBV7-6|TRBJ2-7|.
CASSLGLTVRSGEQYF
TGTGCCAGCAGCTTAGGATTGACAGTACGCTCGGGGGAGCAGTACTTC
>.|TRBV7-6|TRBJ1-3|.
CAGSLGSGYGTTIYF
TGTGCCGGCAGCTTAGGTTCGGGGTATGGAACCACCATATATTTT
>many|TRBV19|TRBJ1-1|.
CASTSWGGSTLNTEAFF
TGTGCCAGTACCTCCTGGGGGGGAAGCACCCTGAACACTGAAGCTTTCTTT
>.|TRBV20-1|TRBJ2-5|.
CSVAPSQETQYF
TGCAGTGTAGCGCCGAGCCAAGAGACCCAGTACTTC
>.|TRBV7-3|TRBJ1-1|.
CASSQAIPPNTEAFF
TGTGCCAGCAGCCAAGCGATTCCACCGAACACTGAAGCTTTCTTT
>.|TRBV2|TRBJ2-5|.
CASRGLGTQYF
TGTGCCAGCAGGGGGTTGGGGACCCAGTACTTC
>.|TRBV6-5|TRBJ2-7|TRBD2
CASTPSGGITYEQYF
TGTGCCAGCACCCCAAGCGGGGGGATAACCTACGAGCAGTACTTC
>many|TRBV2|TRBJ2-2|TRBD1
CASSGGQGTNTGELFF
TGTGCCAGCAGTGGGGGACAGGGAACGAACACCGGGGAGCTGTTTTTT
>many|TRBV30|TRBJ1-2|.
CAWSVLETYGYTF
TGTGCCTGGAGTGTACTCGAAACGTATGGCTACACCTTC
>.|TRBV20-1|TRBJ2-3|.
CSARDRRGYSTDTQYF
TGCAGTGCTAGGGATAGGAGAGGATACAGCACAGATACGCAGTATTTT
>.|TRBV11-2|TRBJ2-1|TRBD1
CASSRDSYSYNEQFF
TGTGCCAGCAGCCGGGACAGCTACTCCTACAATGAGCAGTTCTTC
>few|TRBV7-2|TRBJ2-3|.
CASSSGAGEVDTQYF
TGTGCCAGCAGCTCCGGCGCAGGGGAGGTGGATACGCAGTATTTT
>.|TRBV29-1|TRBJ2-7|TRBD1
CSAGRQGWYEQYF
TGCAGTGCGGGCCGACAGGGTTGGTACGAGCAGTACTTC
>many|TRBV20-1|TRBJ2-1|TRBD2
CSAIGLAGGPGYNEQFF
TGCAGTGCTATAGGACTAGCGGGGGGGCCGGGGTACAATGAGCAGTTCTTC
>.|TRBV2|TRBJ1-1|.
CASSGPFRGTEAFF
TGTGCCAGCAGTGGGCCCTTCAGGGGCACTGAAGCTTTCTTT